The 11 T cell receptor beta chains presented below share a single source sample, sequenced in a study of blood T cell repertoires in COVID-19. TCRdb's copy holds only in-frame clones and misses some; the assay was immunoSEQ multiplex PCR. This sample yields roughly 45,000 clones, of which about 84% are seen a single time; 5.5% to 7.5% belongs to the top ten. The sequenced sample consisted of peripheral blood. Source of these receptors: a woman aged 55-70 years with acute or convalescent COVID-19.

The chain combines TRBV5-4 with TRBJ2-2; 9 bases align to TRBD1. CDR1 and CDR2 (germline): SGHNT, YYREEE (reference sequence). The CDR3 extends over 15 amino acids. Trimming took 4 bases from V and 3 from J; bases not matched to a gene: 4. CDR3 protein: CASSRQGGYTGELFF. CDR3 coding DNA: TGTGCCAGCAGCCGACAGGGGGGTTACACCGGGGAGCTGTTTTTT.

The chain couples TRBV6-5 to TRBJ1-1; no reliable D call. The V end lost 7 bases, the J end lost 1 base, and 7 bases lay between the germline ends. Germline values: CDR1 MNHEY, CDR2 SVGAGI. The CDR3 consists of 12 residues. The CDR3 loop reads CASTSGNTEAFF. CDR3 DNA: TGTGCCAGCACCTCAGGGAACACTGAAGCTTTCTTT.

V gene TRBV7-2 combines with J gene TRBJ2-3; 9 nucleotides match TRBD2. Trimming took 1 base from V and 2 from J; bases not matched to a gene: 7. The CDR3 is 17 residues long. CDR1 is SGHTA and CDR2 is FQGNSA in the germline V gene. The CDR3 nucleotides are TGTGCCAGCAGCTTAGTAGGGGCGGGAGGGCCCACAGATACGCAGTATTTT. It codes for CASSLVGAGGPTDTQYF. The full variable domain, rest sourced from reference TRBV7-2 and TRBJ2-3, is GAGVSQSPSNKVTEKGKDVELRCDPISGHTALYWYRQSLGQGLEFLIYFQGNSAPDKSGLPSDRFSAERTGGSVSTLTIQRTQQEDSAVYLCASSLVGAGGPTDTQYFGPGTRLTVL.

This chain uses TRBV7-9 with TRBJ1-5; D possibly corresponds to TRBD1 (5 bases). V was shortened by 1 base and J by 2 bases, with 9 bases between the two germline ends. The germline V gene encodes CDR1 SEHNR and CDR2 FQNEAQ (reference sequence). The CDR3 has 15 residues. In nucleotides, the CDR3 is TGTGCCAGCAGCTTAGGGGGGGGTGGCAATCAGCCCCAGCATTTT. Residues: CASSLGGGGNQPQHF.

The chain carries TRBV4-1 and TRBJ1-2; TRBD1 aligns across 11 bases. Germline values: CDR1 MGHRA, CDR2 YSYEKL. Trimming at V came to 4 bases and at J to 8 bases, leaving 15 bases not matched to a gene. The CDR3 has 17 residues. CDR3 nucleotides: TGCGCCAGCAGCCGGTCCGGACAGGGGGCCGGCCTGGGAGGCTACACCTTC. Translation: CASSRSGQGAGLGGYTF.

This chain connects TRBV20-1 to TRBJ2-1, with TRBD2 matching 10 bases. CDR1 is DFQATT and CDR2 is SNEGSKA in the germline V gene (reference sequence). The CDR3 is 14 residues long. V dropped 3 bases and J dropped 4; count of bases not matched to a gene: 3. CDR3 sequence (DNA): TGCAGTGCTAGTACTAGCGGGGCTTACAATGAGCAGTTCTTC. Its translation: CSASTSGAYNEQFF.

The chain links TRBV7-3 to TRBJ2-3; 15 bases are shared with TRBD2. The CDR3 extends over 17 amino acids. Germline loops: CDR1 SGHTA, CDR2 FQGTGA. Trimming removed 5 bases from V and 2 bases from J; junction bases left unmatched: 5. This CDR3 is CASSQRTSGGATDTQYF. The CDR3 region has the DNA TGTGCCAGCAGCCAGAGGACTAGCGGGGGGGCCACAGATACGCAGTATTTT. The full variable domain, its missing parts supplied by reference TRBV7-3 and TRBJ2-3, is GAGVSQTPSNKVTEKGKYVELRCDPISGHTALYWYRQSLGQGPEFLIYFQGTGAADDSGLPNDRFFAVRPEGSVSTLKIQRTERGDSAVYLCASSQRTSGGATDTQYFGPGTRLTVL.

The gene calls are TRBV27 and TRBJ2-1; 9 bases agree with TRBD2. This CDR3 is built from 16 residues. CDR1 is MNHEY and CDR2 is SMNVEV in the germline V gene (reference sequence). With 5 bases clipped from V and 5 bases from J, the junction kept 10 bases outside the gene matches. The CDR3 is CASSPLGLAQNNEQFF. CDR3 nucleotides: TGTGCCAGCAGTCCGCTCGGACTAGCGCAAAACAATGAGCAGTTCTTC.

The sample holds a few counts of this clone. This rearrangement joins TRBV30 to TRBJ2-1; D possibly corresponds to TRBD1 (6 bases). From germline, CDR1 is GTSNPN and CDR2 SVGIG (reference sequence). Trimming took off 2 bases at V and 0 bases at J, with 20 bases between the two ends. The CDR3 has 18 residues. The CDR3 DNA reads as TGTGCCTGGAGTCGAATGAGGGGGACGGGCAGCTCCTACAATGAGCAGTTCTTC. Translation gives CAWSRMRGTGSSYNEQFF.

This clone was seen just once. This chain's CDR3 is CASSSGGGAGETQYF. The CDR3 DNA sequence: TGTGCCAGCAGCTCAGGTGGGGGCGCAGGGGAGACCCAGTACTTC. The chain joins TRBV7-7 to TRBJ2-5; D might be TRBD1 (6 bases). The V gene lost 4 bases and the J gene lost 5 bases, with 17 bases spanning the gap. The CDR3 sequence is 15 residues long. Germline lookup yields CDR1 SSHAT and CDR2 FNYEAQ (reference sequence).

The CDR3 coding sequence is TGTGCCAGCAGCTCGCCAGGGGCCGGGGAGCTGTTTTTT. Amino acid sequence: CASSSPGAGELFF. This chain joins TRBV7-8 and TRBJ2-2, with D tentatively TRBD1 (6 bases). The CDR3 loop spans 13 amino acids. Trimming took 4 bases from V and 6 from J, leaving 9 bases between them. The germline V gene encodes CDR1 SGHVS and CDR2 FQNEAQ.